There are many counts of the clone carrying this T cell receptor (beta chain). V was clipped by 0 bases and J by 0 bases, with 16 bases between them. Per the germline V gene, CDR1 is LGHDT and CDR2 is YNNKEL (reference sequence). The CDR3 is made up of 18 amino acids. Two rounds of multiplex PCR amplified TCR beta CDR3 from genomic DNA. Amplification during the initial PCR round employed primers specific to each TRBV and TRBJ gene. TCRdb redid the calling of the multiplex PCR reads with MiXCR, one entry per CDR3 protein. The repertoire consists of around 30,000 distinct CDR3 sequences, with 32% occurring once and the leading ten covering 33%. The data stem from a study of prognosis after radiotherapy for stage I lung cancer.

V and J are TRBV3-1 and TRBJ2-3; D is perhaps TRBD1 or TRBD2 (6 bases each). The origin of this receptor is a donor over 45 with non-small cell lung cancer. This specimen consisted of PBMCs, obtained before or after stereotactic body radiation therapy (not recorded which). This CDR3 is CASSQDGGTQPSTDTQYF. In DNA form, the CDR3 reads TGTGCCAGCAGCCAAGATGGGGGGACACAACCTAGCACAGATACGCAGTATTTT.